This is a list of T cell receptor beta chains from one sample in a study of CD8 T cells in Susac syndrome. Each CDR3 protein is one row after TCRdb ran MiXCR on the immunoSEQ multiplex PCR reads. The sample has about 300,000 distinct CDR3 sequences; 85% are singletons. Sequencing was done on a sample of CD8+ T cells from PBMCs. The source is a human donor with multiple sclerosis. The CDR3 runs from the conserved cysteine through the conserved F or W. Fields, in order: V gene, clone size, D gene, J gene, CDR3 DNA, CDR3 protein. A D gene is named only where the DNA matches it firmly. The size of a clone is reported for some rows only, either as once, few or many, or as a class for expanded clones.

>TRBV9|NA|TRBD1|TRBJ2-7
TGTGCCAGCAGCGGGGCGACAGGGTGGGCCCACGAGCAGTACTTC
CASSGATGWAHEQYF
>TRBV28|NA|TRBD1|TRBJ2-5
TGTGCCAGCAACAAACAGGGGGCGGAGGAGACCCAGTACTTC
CASNKQGAEETQYF
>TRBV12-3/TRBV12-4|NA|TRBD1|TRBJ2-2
TGTGCCAGCACATCCGGGACAGGGGGCCATCGGGGTACCGGGGAGCTGTTTTTT
CASTSGTGGHRGTGELFF
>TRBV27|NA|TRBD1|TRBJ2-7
TGTGCCAGCAGTTTAATAGGACAGGGCTACGAGCAGTACTTC
CASSLIGQGYEQYF
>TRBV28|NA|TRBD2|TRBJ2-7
TGTGCCACTAGGGGCACGGCGGGAGGACACGAGCAGTACTTC
CATRGTAGGHEQYF
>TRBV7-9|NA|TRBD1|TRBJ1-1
TGTGCCAGCAGCTTAGCCCAGGGGGCAGCGGACACTGAAGCTTTCTTT
CASSLAQGAADTEAFF
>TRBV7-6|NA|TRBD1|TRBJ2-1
TGTGCCAGCAGCTTAGGTGTTCGACAGGGGGTTGGTGAGCAGTTCTTC
CASSLGVRQGVGEQFF
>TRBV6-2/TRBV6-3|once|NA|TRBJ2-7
TGTGCCAGCAGATCTCAATGGGGGGGCCTTTACTACGAGCAGTACTTC
CASRSQWGGLYYEQYF
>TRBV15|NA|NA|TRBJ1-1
TGTGCCACCAGCAGAGCTCCGCGGAACACTGAAGCTTTCTTT
CATSRAPRNTEAFF
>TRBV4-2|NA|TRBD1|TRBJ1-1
TGCGCCAGCAGCCAAGGACAGGGGAACACTGAAGCTTTCTTT
CASSQGQGNTEAFF
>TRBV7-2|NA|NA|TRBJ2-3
TGTGCCAGCAGCAACGCCCCGCCACCAGATACGCAGTATTTT
CASSNAPPPDTQYF
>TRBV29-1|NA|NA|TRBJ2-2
TGCAGCGTGTACACCGGGGAGCTGTTTTTT
CSVYTGELFF
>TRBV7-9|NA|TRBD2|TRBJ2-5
TGTGCCAGCAGCTCTCGGGGTAGCGGGCCTCCAGGAAGAGAGACCCAGTACTTC
CASSSRGSGPPGRETQYF
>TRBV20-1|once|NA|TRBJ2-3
TGCAGTGCGGCCACACCGACTTTAGGGGCAGATACGCAGTATTTT
CSAATPTLGADTQYF
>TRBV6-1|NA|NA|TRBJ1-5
TGTGCCAGCAGAGAGGGGTCTTCAAGCAATCAGCCCCAGCATTTT
CASREGSSSNQPQHF
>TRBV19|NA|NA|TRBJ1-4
TGTGCCAGTATTACGCAAGGGGGAGAACTGTTTTTT
CASITQGGELFF
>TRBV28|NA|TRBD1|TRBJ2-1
TGTGCCAGCATATCCGGGACAGGGGTTCTTTCGAGCAATGAGCAGTTCTTC
CASISGTGVLSSNEQFF
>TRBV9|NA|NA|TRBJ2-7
TGTGCCAGCAGCGTAGACAGGGAAAACGAGCAGTACTTC
CASSVDRENEQYF
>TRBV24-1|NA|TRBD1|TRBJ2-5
TGTGCCACCGGGGGGGGACAGGGCGAACAAGAGACCCAGTACTTC
CATGGGQGEQETQYF
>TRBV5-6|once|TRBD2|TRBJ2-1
TGTGCCAGCAGCCTACCAACGGGACTAGCGGAATACAATGAGCAGTTCTTC
CASSLPTGLAEYNEQFF
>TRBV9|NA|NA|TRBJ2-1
TGTGCCAGCAGCGCGACAGCTGAGCAGTTCTTC
CASSATAEQFF
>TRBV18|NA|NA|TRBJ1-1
TGTGCCAGCTCACCCTTTGCAGATGGGAGGACACCGACCTGGGGAGCTTTCTTT
CASSPFADGRTPTWGAFF
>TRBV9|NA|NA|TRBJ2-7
TGTGCCAGCAGCGTAGTGGACGGCCCCTACGAGCAGTACTTC
CASSVVDGPYEQYF
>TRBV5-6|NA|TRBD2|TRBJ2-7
TGTGCCAGCAGCCGGGCCGGGACTATCGACTCCTACGAGCAGTACTTC
CASSRAGTIDSYEQYF
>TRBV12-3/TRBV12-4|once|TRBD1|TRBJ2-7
TGTGCCAGCAGTTCGGGACAGGGCCAAAACGAGCAGTACTTC
CASSSGQGQNEQYF
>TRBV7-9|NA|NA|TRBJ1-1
TGTGCCAGCGGCACTGAAGCTTTCTTT
CASGTEAFF